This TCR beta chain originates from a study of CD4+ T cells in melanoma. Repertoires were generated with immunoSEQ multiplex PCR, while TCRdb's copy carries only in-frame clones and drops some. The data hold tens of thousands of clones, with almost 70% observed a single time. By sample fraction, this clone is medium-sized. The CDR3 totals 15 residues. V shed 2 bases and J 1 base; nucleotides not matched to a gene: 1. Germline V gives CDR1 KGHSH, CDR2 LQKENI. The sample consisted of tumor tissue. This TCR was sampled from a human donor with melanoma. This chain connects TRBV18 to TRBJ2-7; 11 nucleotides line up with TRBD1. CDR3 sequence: CASSPWDRGSYEQYF. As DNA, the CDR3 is TGTGCCAGCTCACCATGGGACAGGGGGTCCTACGAGCAGTACTTC.